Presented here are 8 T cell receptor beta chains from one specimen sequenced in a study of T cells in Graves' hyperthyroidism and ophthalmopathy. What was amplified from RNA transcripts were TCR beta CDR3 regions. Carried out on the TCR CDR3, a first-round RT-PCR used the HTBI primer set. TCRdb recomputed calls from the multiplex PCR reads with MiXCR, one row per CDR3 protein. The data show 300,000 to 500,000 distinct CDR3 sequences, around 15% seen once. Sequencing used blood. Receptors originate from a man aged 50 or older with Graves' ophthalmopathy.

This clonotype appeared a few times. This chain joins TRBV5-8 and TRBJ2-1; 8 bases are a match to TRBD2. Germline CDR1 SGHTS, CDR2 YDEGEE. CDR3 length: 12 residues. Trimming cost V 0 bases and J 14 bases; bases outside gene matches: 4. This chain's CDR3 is CASSLELAVKFF. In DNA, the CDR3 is TGTGCCAGCAGCTTGGAACTAGCGGTAAAGTTCTTC.

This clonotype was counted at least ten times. CDR3 sequence reads: CASSLGSGRLTGELFF. The CDR3 DNA sequence: TGTGCCAGCAGCCTGGGGTCCGGGAGACTCACCGGGGAGCTGTTTTTT. The V gene is TRBV3-1, the J gene TRBJ2-2; weak D call: TRBD2 (6 bases). Germline V gene lookup returns CDR1 LGHDT and CDR2 YNNKEL (reference sequence). The V end lost 4 bases, the J end lost 4 bases, and 16 bases lay between the germline ends. CDR3 length: 16 amino acids.

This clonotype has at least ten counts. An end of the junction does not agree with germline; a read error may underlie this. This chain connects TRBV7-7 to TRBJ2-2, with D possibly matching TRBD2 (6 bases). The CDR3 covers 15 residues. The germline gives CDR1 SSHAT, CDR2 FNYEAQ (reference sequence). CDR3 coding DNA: TGTGCTAGCAGCCCAACCCCGGGAGTCCCCGGGGAGCTGTTTTTT. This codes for CASSPTPGVPGELFF.

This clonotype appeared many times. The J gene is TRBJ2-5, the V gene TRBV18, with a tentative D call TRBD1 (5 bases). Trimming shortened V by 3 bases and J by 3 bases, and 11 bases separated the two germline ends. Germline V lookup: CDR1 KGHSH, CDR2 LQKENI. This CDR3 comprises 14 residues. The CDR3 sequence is CASSPRQREETQYF. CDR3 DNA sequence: TGTGCCAGCTCACCCAGACAGAGAGAAGAGACCCAGTACTTC.

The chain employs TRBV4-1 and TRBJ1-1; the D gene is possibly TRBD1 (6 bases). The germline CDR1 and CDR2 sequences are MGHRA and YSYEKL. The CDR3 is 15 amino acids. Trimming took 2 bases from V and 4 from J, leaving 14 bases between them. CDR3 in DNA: TGCGCCAGCAGCCAAAAGGAGGGGGTCGCCACTGAAGCTTTCTTT. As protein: CASSQKEGVATEAFF.

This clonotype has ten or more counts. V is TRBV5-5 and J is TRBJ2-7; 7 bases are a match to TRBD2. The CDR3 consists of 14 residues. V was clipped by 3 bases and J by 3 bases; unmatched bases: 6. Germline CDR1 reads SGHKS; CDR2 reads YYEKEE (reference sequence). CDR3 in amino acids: CASSWTGGFYEQYF. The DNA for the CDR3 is TGTGCCAGCAGCTGGACGGGAGGTTTCTACGAGCAGTACTTC.

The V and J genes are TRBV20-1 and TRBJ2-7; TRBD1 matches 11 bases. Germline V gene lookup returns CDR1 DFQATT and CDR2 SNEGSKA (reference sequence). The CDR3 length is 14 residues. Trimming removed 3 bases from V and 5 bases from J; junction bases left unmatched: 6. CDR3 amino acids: CSASLDRGPHEQYF. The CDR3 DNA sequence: TGCAGTGCTAGCTTGGACAGGGGGCCTCACGAGCAGTACTTC.

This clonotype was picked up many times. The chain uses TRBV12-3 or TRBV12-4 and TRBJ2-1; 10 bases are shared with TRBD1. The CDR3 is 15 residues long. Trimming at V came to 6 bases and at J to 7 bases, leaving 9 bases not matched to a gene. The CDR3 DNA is TGTGCCAGCAGCCCGGCGGGACAGGGGCGTAATGAGCAGTTCTTC. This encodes CASSPAGQGRNEQFF.